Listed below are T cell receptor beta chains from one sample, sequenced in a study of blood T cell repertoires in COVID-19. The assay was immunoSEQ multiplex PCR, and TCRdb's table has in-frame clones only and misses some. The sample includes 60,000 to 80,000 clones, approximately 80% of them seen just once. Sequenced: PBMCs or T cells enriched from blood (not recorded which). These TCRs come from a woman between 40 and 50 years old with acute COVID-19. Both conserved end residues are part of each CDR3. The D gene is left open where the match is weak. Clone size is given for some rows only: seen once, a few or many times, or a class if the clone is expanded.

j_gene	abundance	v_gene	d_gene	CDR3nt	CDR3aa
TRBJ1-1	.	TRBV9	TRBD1	TGTGCCAGCAGCGTTCACACAGGGGCGAGTAACACTGAAGCTTTCTTT	CASSVHTGASNTEAFF
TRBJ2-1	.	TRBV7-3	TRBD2	TGTGCCAGCAGCTCCCTAGCGGAAAGCTACAATGAGCAGTTCTTC	CASSSLAESYNEQFF
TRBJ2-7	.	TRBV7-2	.	TGTGCCAGCAGCGCGCAAAGAAACTCCTACGAGCAGTACTTC	CASSAQRNSYEQYF
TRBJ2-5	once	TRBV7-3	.	TGTGCCAGCAGCCGCGGGGAGCAAGAGACCCAGTACTTC	CASSRGEQETQYF
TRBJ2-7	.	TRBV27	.	TGTGCCAGCAGTCCATTAGCGGAAACCTACGAGCAGTACTTC	CASSPLAETYEQYF
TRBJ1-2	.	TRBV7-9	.	TGTGCCAGCAGCCCCCCCCTAGATGGCTACACCTTC	CASSPPLDGYTF
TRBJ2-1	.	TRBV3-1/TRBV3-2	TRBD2	TGTGCCAGCAGCCATTCCAGACTAGCGGGAGCCCACAATGAGCAGTTCTTC	CASSHSRLAGAHNEQFF
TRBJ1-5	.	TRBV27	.	TGTGCCAGCCGGCAGGATAGCAATCAGCCCCAGCATTTT	CASRQDSNQPQHF
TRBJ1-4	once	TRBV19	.	TGTGCCAGTAGTACAAGGGGCAGGGCGGCAACTAATGAAAAACTGTTTTTT	CASSTRGRAATNEKLFF
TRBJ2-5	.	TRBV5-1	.	TGCGCCAGCAGTACGGGAGTGTACCAAGAGACCCAGTACTTC	CASSTGVYQETQYF
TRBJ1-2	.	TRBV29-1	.	TGCAGCGTTGACAGGGCGAACTATGGCTACACCTTC	CSVDRANYGYTF
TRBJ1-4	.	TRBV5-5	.	TGTGCCAGCCATGAGGCGTACAGGCCGCTTACTAATGAAAAACTGTTTTTT	CASHEAYRPLTNEKLFF
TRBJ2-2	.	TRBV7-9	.	TGTGCCAGCAGCCCCGACGGGGGCGGGGAGCTGTTTTTT	CASSPDGGGELFF
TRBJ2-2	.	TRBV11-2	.	TGTGCCAGCAGCTCTCTAGTAGGAGGCGCCGGGGAGCTGTTTTTT	CASSSLVGGAGELFF
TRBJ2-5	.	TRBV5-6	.	TGTGCCAGCAGCTTGCCAGGGGGGTACCAAGAGACCCAGTACTTC	CASSLPGGYQETQYF
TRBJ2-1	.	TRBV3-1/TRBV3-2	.	TGTGCCAGCAGCCAAGAGGTAGATGAGCAGTTCTTC	CASSQEVDEQFF
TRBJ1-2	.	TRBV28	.	TGTGCCAGCAGTTTATTCGGCAGGGTCTCTGGCTACACCTTC	CASSLFGRVSGYTF
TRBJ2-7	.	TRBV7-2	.	TGTGCCAGCAGCTTCGACATCTACGAGCAGTACTTC	CASSFDIYEQYF
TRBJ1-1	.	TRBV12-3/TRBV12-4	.	TGTGCCAGCAGCCGGGACATGAACACTGAAGCTTTCTTT	CASSRDMNTEAFF
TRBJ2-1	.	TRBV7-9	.	TGTGCCAGCAGCCGGGGTGGGGGGAGAGCCAACAATGAGCAGTTCTTC	CASSRGGGRANNEQFF
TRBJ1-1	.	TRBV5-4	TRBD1	TGTGCCAGCAGCTTGGGAGGGACAGGGGGGACTGAAGCTTTCTTT	CASSLGGTGGTEAFF
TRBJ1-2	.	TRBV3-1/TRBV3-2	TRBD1	TGTGCCAGCAGCGGTACCAGGGGGCGCACTGGCTACACCTTC	CASSGTRGRTGYTF
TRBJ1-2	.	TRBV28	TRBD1	TGTGCCAGCAGTCTAGACAGGGGCCCTGGGGATGGCTACACCTTC	CASSLDRGPGDGYTF
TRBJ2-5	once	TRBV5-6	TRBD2	TGTGCCAGCAGCCTGCGGGCAGGGAGGGGCGAGACCCAGTACTTC	CASSLRAGRGETQYF
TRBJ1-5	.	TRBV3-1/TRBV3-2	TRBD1	TGTGCCAGCAGCCAAGGATACCAGGGGGTTCAGCCCCAGCATTTT	CASSQGYQGVQPQHF
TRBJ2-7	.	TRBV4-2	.	TGTGCCAGCAGCCAAGATCTAGGTCTTTGGACTGGGACCTACGAGCAGTACTTC	CASSQDLGLWTGTYEQYF
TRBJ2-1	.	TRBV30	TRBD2	TGTGCCTGGAGCCGACTAGCGGCGATCTCCTACAATGAGCAGTTCTTC	CAWSRLAAISYNEQFF
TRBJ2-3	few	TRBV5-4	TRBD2	TGTGCCAGCAGCTTGTATAGCGGGACTAGCACAGATACGCAGTATTTT	CASSLYSGTSTDTQYF
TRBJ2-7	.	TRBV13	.	TGTGCCAGCAGCCCCCGACTGCAGAGCTCCTACGAGCAGTACTTC	CASSPRLQSSYEQYF
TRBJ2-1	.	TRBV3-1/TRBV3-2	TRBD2	TGTGCCAGCAGCTCTCTAGCGGAAACCTACAATGAGCAGTTCTTC	CASSSLAETYNEQFF
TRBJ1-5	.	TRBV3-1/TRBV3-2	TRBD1	TGTGCCAGCAGCCAAGACGCCGGGACAGGGGGAACCCAGCCCCAGCATTTT	CASSQDAGTGGTQPQHF
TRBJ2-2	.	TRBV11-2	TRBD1	TGTGCCAGCAGTTATCCCGGGACAGGGGTTGGCGGGGAGCTGTTTTTT	CASSYPGTGVGGELFF
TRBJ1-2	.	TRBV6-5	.	TGTGCCAGCAGTTACGGTGGGCAGTTCTATGGCTACACCTTC	CASSYGGQFYGYTF
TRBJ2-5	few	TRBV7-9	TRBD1	TGTGCCAGCAGCTTAGCTCGGGGACAGGGGTTAGGAGAGACCCAGTACTTC	CASSLARGQGLGETQYF
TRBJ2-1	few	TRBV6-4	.	TGTGCCAGCAGCCTCTCGGCCTACAATGAGCAGTTCTTC	CASSLSAYNEQFF
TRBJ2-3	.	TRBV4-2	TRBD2	TGTGCCAGCAGCCGCCTCACACTAGCGGGGGGAGAGGCGGATACGCAGTATTTT	CASSRLTLAGGEADTQYF
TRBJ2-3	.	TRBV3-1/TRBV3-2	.	TGTGCCAGCAGCCCCCAACAGAGTGTTGATACGCAGTATTTT	CASSPQQSVDTQYF
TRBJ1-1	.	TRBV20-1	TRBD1	TGCAGTGCTTCCCGACAGGGAGAAGCTTTCTTT	CSASRQGEAFF
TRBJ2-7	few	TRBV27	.	TGTGCCAGCAGTCATCAACTCTCCTACGAGCAGTACTTC	CASSHQLSYEQYF
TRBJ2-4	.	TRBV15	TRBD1	TGTGCCACCAGCAGAGAGGGGACAGGGGCCATAAACATTCAGTACTTC	CATSREGTGAINIQYF
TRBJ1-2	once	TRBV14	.	TGTGCCAGCAGCCCCGAGTTGCAGCCGACACGAGGCTACACCTTC	CASSPELQPTRGYTF
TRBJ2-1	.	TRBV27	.	TGTGCCAGCAGTCCCCGAAGAACAGGGCGGCAGTTCTTC	CASSPRRTGRQFF
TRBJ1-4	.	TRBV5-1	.	TGCGCCAGCAGCTTGAACGGGAGGGATGAAAAACTGTTTTTT	CASSLNGRDEKLFF